This T cell receptor (beta chain) originates from a study of T cell changes during pregnancy in multiple sclerosis. Generated by immunoSEQ multiplex PCR, the TCRdb table keeps only in-frame clones and is missing some. The table has 45,000 to 60,000 clones, 85% to 90% seen once; the top ten hold about 2%. Trimming took off 2 bases at V and 6 bases at J, with 17 bases between the two ends. The germline V gene has CDR1 KGHSH and CDR2 LQKENI. This CDR3 has 16 residues. The input for sequencing was peripheral blood, taken in the first trimester of pregnancy. The receptor's source is a female donor with multiple sclerosis, enrolled in a pregnancy study. The V call is TRBV18, the J call TRBJ1-5; D is unresolved. The CDR3 DNA is TGTGCCAGCTCACCAGGCCCCGCGAGTTCAGGTCAGCCCCAGCATTTT. This sequence encodes CASSPGPASSGQPQHF.